The clone carrying this T cell receptor beta chain showed up many times. Per germline, CDR1 ENHRY and CDR2 SYGVKD. The CDR3 has 13 residues. V lost 4 bases to trimming and J lost 6 bases, with 12 bases between them. TCRdb re-derived calls from the RT-PCR reads in MiXCR, one entry per CDR3 protein. The sample has around 700,000 distinct CDR3 sequences, over 12% seen once; the top ten hold about 3.6%. The gene calls are TRBV10-3 and TRBJ1-2; a weak D match, TRBD1 (5 bases). Source material: memory CD4+ T cells from blood. The TCR originated in a female donor in good health, serving as a healthy control. CDR3 bases: TGTGCCATCAGTGGGGGGGTGATGAATGGCTACACCTTC. Residues: CAISGGVMNGYTF.